This TCR beta chain was documented in a study of T cell clusters in autoimmune cytopenias. Study outcomes and limitations: A dominant lymphoma-associated repertoire apparently masked the cluster-lack signature in secondary cytopenia versus chronic lymphocytic leukemia. Healthy donors had roughly 3.2-fold more exclusive TRB clusters than active autoimmune hepatitis patients. Clustering suggested that physiological T cell clusters were missing in primary autoimmune cytopenia patients.

The CDR3 is made up of 16 amino acids. TRB rearrangements were amplified by touch-down multiplex PCR with mixed TRB-A/B primers. For each CDR3 protein, TCRdb gives one entry from its re-call of the multiplex PCR reads, without DNA. This sample's clone table lists around 2,000 distinct CDR3 sequences. TRB was amplified from about 270 ng of peripheral blood genomic DNA per sample. On this clonotype: Its antigen is unidentified.

The sequencing sample was made of peripheral blood. This TCR came from a human donor with an autoimmune cytopenia or autoimmune hepatitis (not recorded which). J is TRBJ2-7 and V is TRBV12-3 or TRBV12-4; TCRdb's D call of TRBD1 is untestable without DNA. CDR3 region: CASSLNYRGVRYEQYF.